Included here is one T cell receptor beta chain sequence, with context. Its cognate antigen is unknown. At one end, the junction sequence differs from germline, possibly due to a read error. These data come from a study of blood T cells in healthy people across ages. Study-level information: Per every two T cells, about one barcoded beta molecule was captured by template switching. Study-level results: The diversity estimates, figures obtained from one million T cells, were considered underestimates. Per million T cells, the diversity of TCR beta decreased roughly linearly as age advanced.

Through a sample-barcoded 5' primer and a J-beta primer mix, a second PCR was run for roughly 7 to 11 cycles. A tag from a template-switch adaptor with 12 random nucleotides marked each cDNA molecule. In TCRdb, the 5' RACE reads were re-called with MiXCR into one record per CDR3 protein. The table shows approximately 1.5 million distinct CDR3 sequences, with 30% to 35% occurring only once. The CDR3 runs 13 residues. Looked up from germline, CDR1 is SGHTA and CDR2 is FQGTGA. The receptor was isolated from a woman in her twenties or thirties in good health. This chain connects TRBV7-3 to TRBJ2-2, with unresolved D. Sequenced sample: blood. The CDR3 loop is CVSSFTNTGELFF. CDR3 DNA sequence: TGTGTCAGCAGCTTTACGAACACCGGGGAGCTGTTTTTT. The entire variable domain, with the rest obtained from reference TRBV7-3 and TRBJ2-2, is as follows: GAGVSQTPSNKVTEKGKYVELRCDPISGHTALYWYRQSLGQGPEFLIYFQGTGAADDSGLPNDRFFAVRPEGSVSTLKIQRTERGDSAVYLCVSSFTNTGELFFGEGSRLTVL.